This entry concerns a single T cell receptor beta chain. The sample comes from a study of blood T cell repertoires in COVID-19. Overall study context: Collection of acute and convalescent COVID-19 samples took place in the United States, Italy and Spain.

Germline assignment: CDR1 SGHNT and CDR2 YYREEE (reference sequence). Trimming took 0 bases from V and 0 from J, leaving 6 bases between them. This CDR3 region has 15 residues. In the original analysis: Amplification of reference gene primers was used by the study to estimate nucleated cell counts. Sequenced by immunoSEQ multiplex PCR; TCRdb stores in-frame clones only, minus some. That table is the source of V, J and clone size, and D and trimming were worked out from the DNA. The sample has around 220,000 clones; 84% are singletons. The receptor comes from a woman older than 75 with COVID-19, enrolled during active disease. The specimen sequenced was peripheral blood. The genes are TRBV5-4 and TRBJ2-2, with D perhaps matching TRBD2 (5 bases). The CDR3 region is CASSLVGANTGELFF. In DNA, the CDR3 is TGTGCCAGCAGCTTGGTCGGGGCGAACACCGGGGAGCTGTTTTTT.